The sequence of this T cell receptor beta chain was determined in a study of cytomegalovirus exposure and HLA in healthy donors. Regarding the study as a whole: Sequencing artifact likely explains a cluster of highly shared sequence variants.

The primer mix had 60 Vbeta and 13 Jbeta primers. Using immunoSEQ multiplex PCR, the repertoire was profiled, and TCRdb retains in-frame clones only, with some absent. The sample lists some 200,000 clones; about 80% were seen once. From germline, CDR1 is LNHDA and CDR2 SQIVND (reference sequence). V lost 7 bases and J lost 1, with 16 bases in between. The CDR3 contains 15 residues. As for this clone: Its specificity is not known.

There were likely unrecorded immune exposures, though donors were nominally healthy when sampled. Material: PBMCs. The clonotype comes from a man between 35 and 55 years old in good health and CMV-seronegative. This chain links TRBV19 with TRBJ1-1; D unresolved. CDR3 amino acids: CASKHHRDTNTEAFF. CDR3 DNA: TGTGCCAGTAAACACCATCGGGATACGAACACTGAAGCTTTCTTT. Full variable domain (rest looked up from reference TRBV19 and TRBJ1-1): DGGITQSPKYLFRKEGQNVTLSCEQNLNHDAMYWYRQDPGQGLRLIYYSQIVNDFQKGDIAEGYSVSREKKESFPLTVTSAQKNPTAFYLCASKHHRDTNTEAFFGQGTRLTVV.